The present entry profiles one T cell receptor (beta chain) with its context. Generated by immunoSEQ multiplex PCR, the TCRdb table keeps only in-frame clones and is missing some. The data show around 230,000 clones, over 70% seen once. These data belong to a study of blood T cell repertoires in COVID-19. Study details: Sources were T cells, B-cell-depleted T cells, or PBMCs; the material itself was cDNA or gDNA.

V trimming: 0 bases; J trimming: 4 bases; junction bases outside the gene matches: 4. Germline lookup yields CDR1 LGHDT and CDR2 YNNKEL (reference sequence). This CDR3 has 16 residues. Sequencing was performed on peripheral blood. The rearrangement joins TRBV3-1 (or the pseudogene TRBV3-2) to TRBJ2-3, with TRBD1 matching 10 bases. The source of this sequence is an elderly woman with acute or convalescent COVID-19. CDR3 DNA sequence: TGTGCCAGCAGCCAAGATCGGGGACAGGGGTCAGATACGCAGTATTTT. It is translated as CASSQDRGQGSDTQYF.